The rows below give T cell receptor beta chains drawn from one sample of a study of shared clonotypes between healthy human individuals. Using immunoSEQ multiplex PCR, the repertoire was profiled, and TCRdb retains in-frame clones only, with some absent. Altogether some 2,100,000 clones are present, 85% to 95% being singletons, with the ten largest covering more than 1.5%. The material sequenced was naive CD8+ T cells from PBMCs. These receptors all come from a man aged 18 to 29 in good health. Some clones in this sample may be carry-over from other donors' samples. The CDR3 runs from the conserved cysteine through the conserved F or W. The order of the fields is clone size, J gene, D gene, V gene, CDR3 DNA, CDR3 protein. A D gene is named only where the DNA matches it firmly. Size is omitted from some rows. Given values are once, few, many or a class for expanded clones.

NA,TRBJ1-1,TRBD1,TRBV30,TGTGCCTGGAGTGTACGGGGACAGGAAGGTGAAGCTTTCTTT,CAWSVRGQEGEAFF
NA,TRBJ1-1,NA,TRBV10-3,TGTGCCATCAGTGAGTCGGTGGGGAAGAACACTGAAGCTTTCTTT,CAISESVGKNTEAFF
NA,TRBJ1-2,NA,TRBV27,TGTGCCAGCAGTTTATCCGGTCGGCCTCTTTATGGCTACACCTTC,CASSLSGRPLYGYTF
NA,TRBJ2-1,NA,TRBV30,TGTGCCTGGAGCCTACCCCCTCTGAGGGAATTGGGCAATGAGCAGTTCTTC,CAWSLPPLRELGNEQFF
NA,TRBJ1-5,TRBD1,TRBV6-1,TGTGCCAGCAGTGAGGACAGGGGTCTCAATCAGCCCCAGCATTTT,CASSEDRGLNQPQHF
NA,TRBJ1-2,TRBD1,TRBV7-9,TGTGCCAGCAGCTCTGGGACAGGGGTTGTTGACTATGGCTACACCTTC,CASSSGTGVVDYGYTF
NA,TRBJ1-1,NA,TRBV7-8,TGTGCCAGCAGCGCTGACCCCACAGGCTCTATGGCTGGGGCTTTCTTT,CASSADPTGSMAGAFF
NA,TRBJ2-7,TRBD2,TRBV7-9,TGTGCCAGCAGCTTAACCCTAGCGGGAGGGCCTGACGAGCAGTACTTC,CASSLTLAGGPDEQYF
NA,TRBJ2-6,NA,TRBV5-1,TGCGCCAGCAGCTTCTCGGCGAACAGGGAATTTTCTGGGGCCAACGTCCTGACTTTC,CASSFSANREFSGANVLTF
NA,TRBJ1-5,NA,TRBV9,TGTGCCAGCAGCGTAGAAGGCAGCAATCAGCCCCAGCATTTT,CASSVEGSNQPQHF
NA,TRBJ2-7,TRBD1,TRBV27,TGTGCCAGCAGTTACTCGGTAGGGGACAGGGTCTACGAGCAGTACTTC,CASSYSVGDRVYEQYF
NA,TRBJ1-1,NA,TRBV7-9,TGTGCCAGCAGCCTGGGGGGGTTCCACACTGAAGCTTTCTTT,CASSLGGFHTEAFF
NA,TRBJ1-5,TRBD1,TRBV5-6,TGTGCCAGCAGCTTGGCCACGGACAGGGGTTATCAGCCCCAGCATTTT,CASSLATDRGYQPQHF
NA,TRBJ2-5,NA,TRBV21-1,TGTGCCAGCAGCAACGCTTGTCTGGAGACCCAGTACTTC,CASSNACLETQYF
NA,TRBJ1-1,NA,TRBV5-6,TGTGCCAGCAGCTTAGGATCCCCGGGGACTGAAGCTTTCTTT,CASSLGSPGTEAFF
NA,TRBJ1-1,NA,TRBV7-2,TGTGCCAGCAGCTTAGTCTTCGGGGGTGGGACTGAAGCTTTCTTT,CASSLVFGGGTEAFF
NA,TRBJ2-1,TRBD2,TRBV2,TGTGCCAGCAGCCAGCGGGAGCTCGATGAGCAGTTCTTC,CASSQRELDEQFF
NA,TRBJ1-1,NA,TRBV28,TGTGCCAGCAGTATCGGCGGGACTGAAGCTTTCTTT,CASSIGGTEAFF
NA,TRBJ2-2,NA,TRBV10-3,TGTGCCATCAGTGGGCCCCCGCAGGGATTGGACACCGGGGAGCTGTTTTTT,CAISGPPQGLDTGELFF
NA,TRBJ2-5,TRBD1,TRBV11-3,TGTGCCAGCAGCTTAGACCTGGGACAGGGCTACGGCCAGTACTTC,CASSLDLGQGYGQYF
NA,TRBJ1-4,NA,TRBV29-1,TGCAGCGTTGAGTCCAAGACTAATGAAAAACTGTTTTTT,CSVESKTNEKLFF
NA,TRBJ2-3,NA,TRBV28,TGTGCCAGCAGTTTCCCCACGCTAGGAACAGATACGCAGTATTTT,CASSFPTLGTDTQYF
NA,TRBJ2-7,TRBD1,TRBV27,TGTGCCAGCAGTACCCGGGACAGTTACTACGAGCAGTACTTC,CASSTRDSYYEQYF
NA,TRBJ2-5,NA,TRBV11-2,TGTGCCAGCAGCGCCCGGTGGTTGGAGGAGACCCAGTACTTC,CASSARWLEETQYF
NA,TRBJ2-7,NA,TRBV29-1,TGCAGCGTTGAGGACAGAGGGCACTCCTACGAGCAGTACTTC,CSVEDRGHSYEQYF
once,TRBJ1-5,TRBD1,TRBV6-5,TGTGCCAGCAGTTGGACAGGGAGTCAGCCCCAGCATTTT,CASSWTGSQPQHF
NA,TRBJ2-7,TRBD1,TRBV5-8,TGTGCCAGCAGCTTGGCCAGGGGGAACGAGCAGTACTTC,CASSLARGNEQYF
NA,TRBJ1-1,NA,TRBV28,TGTGCCAGCAGTTTATTAGGGGTTGGCACTGAAGCTTTCTTT,CASSLLGVGTEAFF
NA,TRBJ2-7,TRBD2,TRBV7-9,TGTGCCAGCAGCGAGGGACTAGCGGGAGTGGGCGAGCAGTACTTC,CASSEGLAGVGEQYF
NA,TRBJ2-7,NA,TRBV4-3,TGCGCCAGCAGCCAAGGGACAGTGAGCTCCTACGAGCAGTACTTC,CASSQGTVSSYEQYF
NA,TRBJ2-1,NA,TRBV9,TGTGCCAGCAGCGTAGGGAGGGGGCGCGTCGGTGAGCAGTTCTTC,CASSVGRGRVGEQFF
NA,TRBJ1-5,TRBD1,TRBV9,TGTGCCAGCGGGAGACAGGGGCCGGAGGACTCAGCCCAGCATTTT,CASGRQGPEDSAQHF
NA,TRBJ2-4,TRBD2,TRBV7-8,TGTGCCAGCAGTCAAGAGCGGGATGGGGTACCGGGAGCCAAAAACATTCAGTACTTC,CASSQERDGVPGAKNIQYF
NA,TRBJ2-7,TRBD1,TRBV19,TGTGCCAGTAGTATCGGGACAGTTTCTGTCCACGAGCAGTACTTC,CASSIGTVSVHEQYF
few,TRBJ2-2,NA,TRBV9,TGTGCCAGCAGCGTAGGCCGGGAGCTGTTTTTT,CASSVGRELFF
NA,TRBJ2-3,NA,TRBV19,TGTGCCAGTAGTATAGATTGGGCCAGGGGAGATACGCAGTATTTT,CASSIDWARGDTQYF
NA,TRBJ1-1,TRBD1,TRBV10-3,TGTGCCATCCGGGACCGGGACAGGGGGAACACTGAAGCTTTCTTT,CAIRDRDRGNTEAFF
NA,TRBJ2-1,NA,TRBV7-9,TGTGCCAGCAGCCTCAGTAGGGGCGATGAGCAGTTCTTC,CASSLSRGDEQFF
NA,TRBJ2-3,NA,TRBV18,TGTGCCAGCTCACCGGGCTCAGGCCCCCCAGATACGCAGTATTTT,CASSPGSGPPDTQYF
few,TRBJ2-7,NA,TRBV28,TGTGCCAGTGGACACCGCTACGAGCAGTACTTC,CASGHRYEQYF
NA,TRBJ2-7,TRBD1,TRBV2,TGTGCCAGCAGTGAAGCGAGGGACAGGGCTTTTTACGAGCAGTACTTC,CASSEARDRAFYEQYF
once,TRBJ2-5,NA,TRBV9,TGTGCCAGCAGCCCCGCGGGCAGGGAAGAGACCCAGTACTTC,CASSPAGREETQYF
NA,TRBJ2-7,TRBD1,TRBV28,TGTGCCAGCAGTTTGGGACAGGGACGGTTGGAGGAGCAGTACTTC,CASSLGQGRLEEQYF
NA,TRBJ2-1,TRBD2,TRBV10-3,TGTGCCATCAGGGGGACTAGCGGACCCCCTAAGGATGAGCAGTTCTTC,CAIRGTSGPPKDEQFF
NA,TRBJ1-5,TRBD1,TRBV15,TGTGCCACCAGCAGTCGACAGGGTGGCAATCAGCCCCAGCATTTT,CATSSRQGGNQPQHF
once,TRBJ2-1,NA,TRBV5-4,TGTGCCAGCAGCCCGACTACGGGTGAGCAGTTCTTC,CASSPTTGEQFF
once,TRBJ1-1,NA,TRBV19,TGTGCCTCCAAAATAAGGGGGAACACTGAAGCTTTCTTT,CASKIRGNTEAFF
NA,TRBJ2-1,NA,TRBV28,TGTGCCAGCAGTTCTCGGGGCGGGGTCGATGAGCAGTTCTTC,CASSSRGGVDEQFF
few,TRBJ2-7,NA,TRBV7-9,TGTGCCAGCAGCTTAGACGGCTCCTACGAGCAGTACTTC,CASSLDGSYEQYF
NA,TRBJ2-3,NA,TRBV28,TGTGCCAGCAGCCTGTCTCAGGATACGCAGTATTTT,CASSLSQDTQYF
NA,TRBJ2-5,TRBD2,TRBV29-1,TGCAGCGTTGTCATAGTGGCTAGCGGGAGAGAGACCCAGTACTTC,CSVVIVASGRETQYF
NA,TRBJ2-2,NA,TRBV19,TGTGCCAGTAGTCTTCCCGGGGAGCTGTTTTTT,CASSLPGELFF
NA,TRBJ2-6,NA,TRBV7-6,TGTGCCAGCAGGAGGGGAGCTGGGGCCAACGTCCTGACTTTC,CASRRGAGANVLTF